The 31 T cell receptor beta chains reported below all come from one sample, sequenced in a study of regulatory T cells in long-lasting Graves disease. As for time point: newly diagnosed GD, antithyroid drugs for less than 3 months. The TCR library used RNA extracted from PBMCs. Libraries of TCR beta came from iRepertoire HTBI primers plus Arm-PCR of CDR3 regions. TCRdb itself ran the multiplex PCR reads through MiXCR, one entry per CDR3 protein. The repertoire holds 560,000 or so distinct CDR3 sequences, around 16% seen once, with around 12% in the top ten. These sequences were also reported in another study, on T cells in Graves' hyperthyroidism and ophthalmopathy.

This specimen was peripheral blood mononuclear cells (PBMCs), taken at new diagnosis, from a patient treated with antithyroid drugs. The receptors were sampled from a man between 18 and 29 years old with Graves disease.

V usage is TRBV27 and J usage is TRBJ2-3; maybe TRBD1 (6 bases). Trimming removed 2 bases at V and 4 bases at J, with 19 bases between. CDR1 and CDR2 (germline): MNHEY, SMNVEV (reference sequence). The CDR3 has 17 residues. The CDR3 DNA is TGTGCCAGCAGTTTAAACTTGAGGACAGAGAATGCAGATACGCAGTATTTT. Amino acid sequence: CASSLNLRTENADTQYF.

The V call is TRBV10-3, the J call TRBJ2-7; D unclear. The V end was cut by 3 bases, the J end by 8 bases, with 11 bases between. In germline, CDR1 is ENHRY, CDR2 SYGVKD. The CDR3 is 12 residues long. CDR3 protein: CAISDSIGQQYF. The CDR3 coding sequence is TGTGCCATCAGTGATTCGATCGGCCAGCAGTACTTC.

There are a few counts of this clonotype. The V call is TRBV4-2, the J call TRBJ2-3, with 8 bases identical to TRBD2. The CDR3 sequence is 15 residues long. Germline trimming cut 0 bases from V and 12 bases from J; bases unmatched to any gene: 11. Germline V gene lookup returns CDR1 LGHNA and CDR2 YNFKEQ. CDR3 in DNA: TGTGCCAGCAGCCAAGATCCGGGACTAGGTAGTTTTCAGTATTTT. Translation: CASSQDPGLGSFQYF.

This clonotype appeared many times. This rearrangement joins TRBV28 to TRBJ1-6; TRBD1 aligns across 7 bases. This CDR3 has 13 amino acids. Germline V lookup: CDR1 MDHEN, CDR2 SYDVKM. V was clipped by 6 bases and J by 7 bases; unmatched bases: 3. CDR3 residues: CASRIQGNSPLHF. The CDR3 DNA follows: TGTGCCAGCAGAATACAGGGGAATTCACCCCTCCACTTT.

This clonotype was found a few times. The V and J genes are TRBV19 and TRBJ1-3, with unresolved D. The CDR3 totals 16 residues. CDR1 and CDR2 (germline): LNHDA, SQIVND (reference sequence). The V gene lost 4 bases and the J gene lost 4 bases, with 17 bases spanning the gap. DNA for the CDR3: TGTGCCAGTAGTACTTCCGGAACGACGAGGGGAAACACCATATATTTT. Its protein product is CASSTSGTTRGNTIYF.

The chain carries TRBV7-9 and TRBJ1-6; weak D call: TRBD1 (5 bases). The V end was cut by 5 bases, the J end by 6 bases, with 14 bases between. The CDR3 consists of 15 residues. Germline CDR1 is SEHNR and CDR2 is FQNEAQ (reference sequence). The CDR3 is CASSSGDGRNSPLHF. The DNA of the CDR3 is TGTGCCAGCAGCAGCGGGGACGGTCGTAATTCACCCCTCCACTTT.

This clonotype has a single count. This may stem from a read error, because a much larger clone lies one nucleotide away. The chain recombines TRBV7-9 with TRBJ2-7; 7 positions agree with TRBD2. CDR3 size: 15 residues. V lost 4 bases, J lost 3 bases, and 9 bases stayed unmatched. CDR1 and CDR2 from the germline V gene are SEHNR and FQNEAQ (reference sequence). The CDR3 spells CASSSGLSEFYEQYF. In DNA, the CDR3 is TGTGCCAGCAGCTCGGGACTATCGGAATTCTACGAGCAGTACTTC. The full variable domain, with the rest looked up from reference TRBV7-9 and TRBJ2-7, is DTGVSQNPRHKITKRGQNVTFRCDPISEHNRLYWYRQTLGQGPEFLTYFQNEAQLEKSRLLSDRFSAERPKGSFSTLEIQRTEQGDSAMYLCASSSGLSEFYEQYFGPGTRLTVT.

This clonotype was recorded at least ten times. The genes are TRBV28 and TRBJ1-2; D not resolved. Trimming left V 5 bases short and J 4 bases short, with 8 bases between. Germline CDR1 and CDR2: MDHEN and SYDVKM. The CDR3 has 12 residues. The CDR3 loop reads CASSVGGYGYTF. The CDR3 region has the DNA TGTGCCAGCAGTGTGGGCGGCTATGGCTACACCTTC.

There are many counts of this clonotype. CDR3 loop: CASSLGDTYEQYF. The DNA for the CDR3 is TGTGCCAGCAGCCTAGGGGATACCTACGAGCAGTACTTC. This chain uses TRBV27 with TRBJ2-7, with D tentatively TRBD1 (5 bases). Trimming took off 6 bases at V and 2 bases at J, with 11 bases between the two ends. CDR3 size: 13 residues. The germline V gene has CDR1 MNHEY and CDR2 SMNVEV (reference sequence).

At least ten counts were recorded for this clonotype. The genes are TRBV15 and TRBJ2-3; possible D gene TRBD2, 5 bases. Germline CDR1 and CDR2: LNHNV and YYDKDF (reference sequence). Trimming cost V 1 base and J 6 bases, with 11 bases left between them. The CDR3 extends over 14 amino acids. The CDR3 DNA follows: TGTGCCACCAGCAGAGGTGGTGGCGGGGATACGCAGTATTTT. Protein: CATSRGGGGDTQYF.

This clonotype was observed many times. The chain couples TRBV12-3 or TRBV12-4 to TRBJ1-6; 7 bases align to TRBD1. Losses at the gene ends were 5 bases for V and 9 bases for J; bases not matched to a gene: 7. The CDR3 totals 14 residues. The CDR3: CASSEQGFGSPLHF. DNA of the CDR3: TGTGCCAGCAGTGAACAGGGGTTTGGTTCACCCCTCCACTTT.

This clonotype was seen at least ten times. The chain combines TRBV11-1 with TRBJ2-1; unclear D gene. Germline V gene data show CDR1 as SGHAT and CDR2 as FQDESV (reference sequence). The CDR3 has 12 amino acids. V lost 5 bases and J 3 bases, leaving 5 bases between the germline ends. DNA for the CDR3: TGTGCCAGCAGCCGCCTCTACAATGAGCAGTTCTTC. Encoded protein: CASSRLYNEQFF.

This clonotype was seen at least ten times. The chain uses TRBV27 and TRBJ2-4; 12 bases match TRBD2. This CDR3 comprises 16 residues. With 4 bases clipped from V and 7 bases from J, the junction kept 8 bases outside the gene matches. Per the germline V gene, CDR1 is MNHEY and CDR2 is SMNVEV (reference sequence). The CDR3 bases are TGTGCCAGCAGTTCTTGGACTAGCGGGACAGAGAACATTCAGTACTTC. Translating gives CASSSWTSGTENIQYF.

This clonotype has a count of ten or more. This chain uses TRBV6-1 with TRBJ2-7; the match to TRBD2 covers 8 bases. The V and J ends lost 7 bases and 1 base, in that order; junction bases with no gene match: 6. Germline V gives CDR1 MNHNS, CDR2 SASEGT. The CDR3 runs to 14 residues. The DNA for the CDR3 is TGTGCCAGCAAGCCCGGGAGGGGGTCCTACGAGCAGTACTTC. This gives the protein CASKPGRGSYEQYF.

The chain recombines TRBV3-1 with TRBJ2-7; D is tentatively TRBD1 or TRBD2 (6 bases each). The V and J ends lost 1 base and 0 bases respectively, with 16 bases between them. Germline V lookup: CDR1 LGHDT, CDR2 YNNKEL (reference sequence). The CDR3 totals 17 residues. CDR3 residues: CASSQGGAGQSSYEQYF. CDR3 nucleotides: TGTGCCAGCAGCCAAGGAGGGGCGGGACAAAGCTCCTACGAGCAGTACTTC.

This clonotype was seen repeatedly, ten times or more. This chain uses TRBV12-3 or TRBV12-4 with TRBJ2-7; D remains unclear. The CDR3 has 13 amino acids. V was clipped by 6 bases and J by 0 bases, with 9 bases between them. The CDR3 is CASRLGSSYEQYF. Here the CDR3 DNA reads TGTGCCAGCAGGTTGGGCAGCTCCTACGAGCAGTACTTC.

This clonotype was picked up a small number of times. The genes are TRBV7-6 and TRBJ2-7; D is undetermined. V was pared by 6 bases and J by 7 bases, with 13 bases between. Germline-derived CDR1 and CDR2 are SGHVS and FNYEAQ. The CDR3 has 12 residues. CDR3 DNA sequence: TGTGCCAGCAGTCACACCGGAGTGGAGCAGTACTTC. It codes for CASSHTGVEQYF.

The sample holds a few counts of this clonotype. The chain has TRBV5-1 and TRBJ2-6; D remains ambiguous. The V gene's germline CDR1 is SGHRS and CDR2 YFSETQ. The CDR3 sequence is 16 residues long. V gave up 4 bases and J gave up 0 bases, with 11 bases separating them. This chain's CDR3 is CASSPVAASGANVLTF. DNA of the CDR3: TGCGCCAGCAGCCCGGTCGCAGCCTCTGGGGCCAACGTCCTGACTTTC.

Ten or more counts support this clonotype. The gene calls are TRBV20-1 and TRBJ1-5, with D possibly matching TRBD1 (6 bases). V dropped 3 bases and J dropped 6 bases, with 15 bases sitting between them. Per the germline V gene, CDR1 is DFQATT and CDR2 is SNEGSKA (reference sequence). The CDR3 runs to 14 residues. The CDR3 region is CSASVQGGSQPQHF. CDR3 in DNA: TGCAGTGCTAGCGTACAGGGTGGGAGTCAGCCCCAGCATTTT.

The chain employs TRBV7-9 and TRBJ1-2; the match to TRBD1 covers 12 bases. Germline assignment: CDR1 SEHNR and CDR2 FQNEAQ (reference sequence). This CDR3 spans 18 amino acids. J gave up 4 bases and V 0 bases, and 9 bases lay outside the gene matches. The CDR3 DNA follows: TGTGCCAGCAGCTTAGCGGGACAGGGGGCATCAGTCCCCTATGGCTACACCTTC. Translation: CASSLAGQGASVPYGYTF.

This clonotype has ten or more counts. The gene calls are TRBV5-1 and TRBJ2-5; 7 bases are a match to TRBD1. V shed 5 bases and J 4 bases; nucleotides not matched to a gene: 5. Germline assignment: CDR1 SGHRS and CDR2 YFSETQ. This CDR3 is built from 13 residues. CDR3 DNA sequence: TGCGCCAGCAGAACCAACAGGGGAGAGACCCAGTACTTC. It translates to CASRTNRGETQYF.

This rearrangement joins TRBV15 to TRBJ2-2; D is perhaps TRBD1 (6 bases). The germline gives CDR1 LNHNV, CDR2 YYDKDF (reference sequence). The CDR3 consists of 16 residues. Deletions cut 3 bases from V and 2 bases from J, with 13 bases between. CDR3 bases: TGTGCCACCAGCAGTTCGAAGGGGGTAAACACCGGGGAGCTGTTTTTT. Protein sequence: CATSSSKGVNTGELFF.

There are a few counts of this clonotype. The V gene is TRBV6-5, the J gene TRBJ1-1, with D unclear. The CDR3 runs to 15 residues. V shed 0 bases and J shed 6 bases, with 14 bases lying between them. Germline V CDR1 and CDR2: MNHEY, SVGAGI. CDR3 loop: CASSYSLSWRPEAFF. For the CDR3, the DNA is TGTGCCAGCAGTTACTCGCTCTCTTGGAGACCTGAAGCTTTCTTT.

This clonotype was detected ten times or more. For the CDR3, the DNA is TGTGCCAGCAGTGAAGAAGGGGACAGCTATGGCTACACCTTC. Translating gives CASSEEGDSYGYTF. The V gene is TRBV2, the J gene TRBJ1-2; the match to TRBD1 covers 7 bases. With V trimmed by 1 base and J by 4 bases, 3 bases remained unmatched. The CDR3 is 14 amino acids. CDR1 is SNHLY, CDR2 FYNNEI, per germline. Together with reference TRBV2 and TRBJ1-2, the CDR3 gives the full variable domain: EPEVTQTPSHQVTQMGQEVILRCVPISNHLYFYWYRQILGQKVEFLVSFYNNEISEKSEIFDDQFSVERPDGSNFTLKIRSTKLEDSAMYFCASSEEGDSYGYTFGSGTRLTVV.

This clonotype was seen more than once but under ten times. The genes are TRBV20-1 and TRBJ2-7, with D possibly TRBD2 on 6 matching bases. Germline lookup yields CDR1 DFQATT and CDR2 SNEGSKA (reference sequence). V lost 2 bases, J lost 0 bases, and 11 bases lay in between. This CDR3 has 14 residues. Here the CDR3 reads CSARSVTSSYEQYF. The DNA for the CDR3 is TGCAGTGCTAGATCGGTGACTAGCTCCTACGAGCAGTACTTC.

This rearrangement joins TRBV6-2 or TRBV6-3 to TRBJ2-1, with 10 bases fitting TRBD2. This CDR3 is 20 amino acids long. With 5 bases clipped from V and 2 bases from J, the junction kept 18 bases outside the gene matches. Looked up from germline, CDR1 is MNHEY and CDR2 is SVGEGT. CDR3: CASSEVSVDGTSDPYNEQFF. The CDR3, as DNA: TGTGCCAGCAGTGAAGTCAGTGTGGATGGGACTAGCGACCCCTACAATGAGCAGTTCTTC.

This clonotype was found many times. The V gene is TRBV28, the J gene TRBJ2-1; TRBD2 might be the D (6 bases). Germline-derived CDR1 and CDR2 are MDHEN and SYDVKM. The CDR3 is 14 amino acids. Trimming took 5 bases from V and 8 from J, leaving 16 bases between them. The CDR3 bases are TGTGCCAGCAGTCTGGGGCACCAGCGGGATGAGCAGTTCTTC. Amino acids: CASSLGHQRDEQFF.

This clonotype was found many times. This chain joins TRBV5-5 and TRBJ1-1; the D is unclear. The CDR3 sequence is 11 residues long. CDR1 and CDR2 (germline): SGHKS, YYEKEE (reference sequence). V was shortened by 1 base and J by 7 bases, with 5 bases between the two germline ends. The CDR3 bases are TGTGCCAGCAGCTTGTACAATGAAGCTTTCTTT. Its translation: CASSLYNEAFF.

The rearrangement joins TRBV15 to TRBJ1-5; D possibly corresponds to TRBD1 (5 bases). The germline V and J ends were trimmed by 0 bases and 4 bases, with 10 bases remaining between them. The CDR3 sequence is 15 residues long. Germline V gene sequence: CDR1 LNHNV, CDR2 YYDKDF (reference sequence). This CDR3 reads CATSRDLAGNQPQHF. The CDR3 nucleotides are TGTGCCACCAGCAGAGATTTGGCAGGGAATCAGCCCCAGCATTTT.

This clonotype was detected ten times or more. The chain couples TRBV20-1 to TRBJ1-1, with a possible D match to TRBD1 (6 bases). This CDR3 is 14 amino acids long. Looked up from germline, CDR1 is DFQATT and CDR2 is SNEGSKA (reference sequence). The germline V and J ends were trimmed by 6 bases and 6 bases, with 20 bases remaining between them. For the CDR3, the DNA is TGCAGTGCCCGGACTGGGGGCCTGACGGCTGAAGCTTTCTTT. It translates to CSARTGGLTAEAFF.

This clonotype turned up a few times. CDR3 in DNA: TGTGCCACCCCTATCTTCGGGACCGGGGAGCTGTTTTTT. It translates to CATPIFGTGELFF. V usage is TRBV24-1 and J usage is TRBJ2-2; D is undetermined. CDR1 is KGHDR and CDR2 is SFDVKD in the germline V gene. The CDR3 totals 13 residues. V lost 9 bases and J 5 bases, leaving 12 bases between the germline ends.